The 21 T cell receptor beta chains listed next were all sequenced from one sample in a study of cytomegalovirus exposure and HLA in healthy donors. The table came from immunoSEQ multiplex PCR; TCRdb's copy has only in-frame clones and leaves some out. Counted here are about 240,000 clones, 80% to 90% occurring once; the ten biggest clones make up 2.6%. The specimen was PBMCs. The receptors stem from a young man in good health and CMV-seronegative.

The chain uses TRBV5-1 and TRBJ2-3, with 14 positions matching TRBD2. This CDR3 has 17 residues. CDR1 and CDR2 from the germline V gene are SGHRS and YFSETQ. The V and J ends lost 4 bases and 1 base, in that order; junction bases with no gene match: 5. The DNA for the CDR3 is TGCGCCAGCAGCACCGGGACTAGCGGGAGTGGCACAGATACGCAGTATTTT. Translating it yields CASSTGTSGSGTDTQYF.

The chain recombines TRBV9 with TRBJ2-3; 10 bases agree with TRBD2. J gave up 5 bases and V 0 bases, and 6 bases lay outside the gene matches. The CDR3 loop spans 16 amino acids. Germline V CDR1 and CDR2: SGDLS, YYNGEE. The CDR3 DNA reads TGTGCCAGCAGCGTAGAGGGTAGCGGGAGGTTAGATACGCAGTATTTT. It is translated as CASSVEGSGRLDTQYF.

The genes are TRBV5-1 and TRBJ2-3; maybe TRBD1 (6 bases). From germline, CDR1 is SGHRS and CDR2 YFSETQ. The CDR3 consists of 15 residues. With 1 base removed from V and 2 bases from J, the gap between germline ends came to 11 bases. The chain's CDR3 is CASSLQGISTDTQYF. The CDR3 region has the DNA TGCGCCAGCAGCTTGCAGGGGATCTCCACAGATACGCAGTATTTT.

The V and J genes are TRBV11-2 and TRBJ2-2; no clear D gene. Germline assignment: CDR1 SGHAT and CDR2 FQNNGV. CDR3 length: 12 residues. The V gene lost 6 bases and the J gene lost 4 bases, with 6 bases spanning the gap. Here the CDR3 DNA reads TGTGCCAGCAGGTGGCTCACCGGGGAGCTGTTTTTT. Its protein is CASRWLTGELFF.

V is TRBV10-1 and J is TRBJ2-7; perhaps TRBD2 as D (5 bases). Between the trimmed V and J ends, which lost 2 bases and 6 bases, there was a span of 14 bases. In germline, CDR1 is WNHNN, CDR2 SYGVQD (reference sequence). This CDR3 is built from 14 residues. This chain's CDR3 is CASSERGRGSEQYF. The CDR3 coding sequence is TGCGCCAGCAGTGAGAGAGGCAGAGGGAGCGAGCAGTACTTC.

The rearrangement uses TRBV7-8 and TRBJ2-7, with 7 nucleotides matching TRBD1. Trimming took 2 bases from V and 0 from J; bases not matched to a gene: 7. Germline values: CDR1 SGHVS, CDR2 FQNEAQ. This CDR3 region has 16 residues. CDR3 in amino acids: CASSLQIQGFSYEQYF. CDR3 sequence (DNA): TGTGCCAGCAGCTTACAAATACAGGGGTTCTCCTACGAGCAGTACTTC.

This chain uses TRBV5-4 with TRBJ1-5, with a possible D match to TRBD1 (6 bases). The CDR3 contains 14 residues. Trimming took 4 bases from V and 2 from J, leaving 10 bases between them. Germline loops: CDR1 SGHNT, CDR2 YYREEE (reference sequence). The CDR3: CASSLAGGNQPQHF. In DNA, the CDR3 is TGTGCCAGCAGCCTGGCAGGGGGCAATCAGCCCCAGCATTTT.

This clone was picked up a small number of times. This chain connects TRBV18 to TRBJ2-7; TRBD1 might be the D (5 bases). This CDR3 is built from 13 residues. The ends were cut back, 3 bases at V and 1 base at J, with 7 bases in the middle. Germline CDR1 and CDR2: KGHSH and LQKENI. The CDR3 protein is CASSPRQSYEQYF. The DNA of the CDR3 is TGTGCCAGCTCACCTCGACAGTCCTACGAGCAGTACTTC. Using reference TRBV18 and TRBJ2-7 for the parts outside the CDR3, the full variable domain is NAGVMQNPRHLVRRRGQEARLRCSPMKGHSHVYWYRQLPEEGLKFMVYLQKENIIDESGMPKERFSAEFPKEGPSILRIQQVVRGDSAAYFCASSPRQSYEQYFGPGTRLTVT.

The chain uses TRBV7-2 and TRBJ2-3; 15 bases are a match to TRBD2. J lost 3 bases, V lost 4 bases, and 5 bases had no gene match. There are 17 residues in the CDR3. Germline CDR1 SGHTA, CDR2 FQGNSA. For the CDR3, the DNA is TGTGCCAGCAGCTCTATCGGACTAGCGGGGGGGACAGATACGCAGTATTTT. Translation gives CASSSIGLAGGTDTQYF.

This clone showed up just once. The chain is built from TRBV9 and TRBJ2-2; 7 bases line up with TRBD1. The J segment lost 6 bases and the V segment lost 4 bases, leaving 9 bases of the junction unmatched. Germline-derived CDR1 and CDR2 are SGDLS and YYNGEE. The CDR3 is 15 residues long. The CDR3 sequence: CASSPMTGIAGELFF. CDR3 bases: TGTGCCAGCAGCCCGATGACAGGGATCGCCGGGGAGCTGTTTTTT.

The genes are TRBV27 and TRBJ2-7, with a tentative D call TRBD2 (5 bases). CDR1 MNHEY and CDR2 SMNVEV come from the germline V gene (reference sequence). V gave up 3 bases and J gave up 6 bases, with 15 bases separating them. The CDR3 runs to 14 residues. CDR3 loop: CASSFEGVRGEQYF. As DNA, the CDR3 is TGTGCCAGCAGTTTTGAGGGAGTTCGTGGCGAGCAGTACTTC.

This chain connects TRBV18 to TRBJ1-1, with D perhaps TRBD1 (5 bases). The ends were cut back, 6 bases at V and 2 bases at J, with 16 bases in the middle. Germline CDR1 KGHSH, CDR2 LQKENI. The CDR3 contains 15 residues. The CDR3 loop is CASSLGFDRNTEAFF. The CDR3 DNA reads as TGTGCCAGCTCTCTAGGTTTCGACAGAAACACTGAAGCTTTCTTT. Drawing the rest from reference TRBV18 and TRBJ1-1, the complete variable domain is NAGVMQNPRHLVRRRGQEARLRCSPMKGHSHVYWYRQLPEEGLKFMVYLQKENIIDESGMPKERFSAEFPKEGPSILRIQQVVRGDSAAYFCASSLGFDRNTEAFFGQGTRLTVV.

This clone was recorded only once. The chain carries TRBV23-1 and TRBJ2-1, with D possibly matching TRBD2 (5 bases). TRBV23-1 is designated an ORF whose function remains uncertain. V was trimmed by 10 bases and J by 5 bases, leaving 33 bases between them. The CDR3 covers 19 residues. The CDR3 coding sequence is TGCGCCACGCTTAACCTCTTCACGCTAGCTTTGATCAAGAACAATGAGCAGTTCTTC. It specifies CATLNLFTLALIKNNEQFF.

The genes are TRBV19 and TRBJ1-4; tentatively, D is TRBD1 (6 bases). Trimming stripped 4 bases from V and 5 bases from J, with 20 bases between. Germline V gene data show CDR1 as LNHDA and CDR2 as SQIVND (reference sequence). The CDR3 is made up of 17 amino acids. The CDR3 DNA follows: TGTGCCAGTAGTACTGGATACCGTGGACAGCAAAATGAAAAACTGTTTTTT. Protein: CASSTGYRGQQNEKLFF.

The chain carries TRBV5-1 and TRBJ2-1; TRBD2 matches at 14 bases. Losses at the gene ends were 0 bases for V and 7 bases for J; bases not matched to a gene: 6. The germline V gene encodes CDR1 SGHRS and CDR2 YFSETQ. The CDR3 loop spans 17 amino acids. In DNA form, the CDR3 reads TGCGCCAGCAGCTTGGTCGGGACTAGCGGGGGTGGGAATGAGCAGTTCTTC. This gives the protein CASSLVGTSGGGNEQFF.

The table lists this clone with a few counts. The rearrangement uses TRBV30 and TRBJ2-7, with 7 bases that match TRBD1. Germline-derived CDR1 and CDR2 are GTSNPN and SVGIG (reference sequence). The CDR3 consists of 12 residues. J was trimmed by 2 bases and V by 8 bases; bases with no gene match: 6. The CDR3 protein is CATSQGAYEQYF. CDR3 DNA sequence: TGTGCCACCAGTCAGGGGGCCTACGAGCAGTACTTC.

The gene calls are TRBV21-1 and TRBJ1-1; the table's D gene call, TRBD1, was not cross checked with the DNA. TRBV21-1 is listed as a pseudogene. CDR3 size: 15 residues. In DNA form, the CDR3 reads TGTGCCAGCAGCATAAGGACAGAACCAAGCACTGAAGCTTTCTTT. It specifies CASSIRTEPSTEAFF.

V and J are TRBV7-6 and TRBJ2-7, with 9 bases lining up with TRBD1. Trimming at V came to 1 base and at J to 2 bases, leaving 3 bases not matched to a gene. The germline CDR1 and CDR2 sequences are SGHVS and FNYEAQ. The CDR3 has 15 amino acids. The CDR3 region has the DNA TGTGCCAGCAGCTTAGGAGGGACAGGGCCCTACGAGCAGTACTTC. This codes for CASSLGGTGPYEQYF.

The chain combines TRBV5-8 with TRBJ2-7, with D tentatively TRBD1 (6 bases). With 2 bases removed from V and 4 bases from J, the gap between germline ends came to 10 bases. CDR1 and CDR2 (germline): SGHTS, YDEGEE. The CDR3 consists of 13 residues. CDR3 DNA: TGTGCCAGCAGCTTTGGGACATATTACGAGCAGTACTTC. Protein product: CASSFGTYYEQYF.

The genes are TRBV29-1 and TRBJ1-2; possibly TRBD1 for D (6 bases). The CDR3 totals 13 residues. Trimming took 4 bases from V and 6 from J, leaving 15 bases between them. CDR1 is SQVTM and CDR2 is ANQGSEA in the germline V gene. DNA of the CDR3: TGCAGCGTTGGGGTTGGGGGCGGCGATGGCTACACCTTC. This codes for CSVGVGGGDGYTF.

This sequence joins TRBV2 and TRBJ2-3; 11 bases are shared with TRBD2. After removal of 4 bases from V and 6 bases from J, the junction contained 0 bases not matched to a gene. Germline V lookup: CDR1 SNHLY, CDR2 FYNNEI. The CDR3 totals 13 residues. The CDR3 sequence is CASSGTSGDTQYF. The DNA of the CDR3 is TGTGCCAGCAGTGGGACTAGCGGGGATACGCAGTATTTT.